This is a list of T cell receptor beta chains from one sample in a study of blood T cell repertoires in COVID-19. Repertoires were generated with immunoSEQ multiplex PCR, while TCRdb's copy carries only in-frame clones and drops some. The sample comprises roughly 130,000 clones, over 80% of which are singletons, and 8.9% rests with the top ten. Sequencing was performed on peripheral blood. The receptors derive from a man aged 25-40 years with COVID-19, enrolled during active disease. CDR3s include the opening cysteine and the closing phenylalanine or tryptophan. D genes are given only for firm matches. A row's size may be missing; if present it is once, few, many or a size class.

TRBJ1-5,TRBD1,TRBV28,NA,CASSPSTGGNNQPQHF,TGTGCCAGCAGCCCCTCGACAGGGGGCAACAATCAGCCCCAGCATTTT
TRBJ2-6,NA,TRBV10-1,NA,CASSEPRTGANVLTF,TGCGCCAGCAGTGAGCCGAGAACTGGGGCCAACGTCCTGACTTTC
TRBJ2-7,NA,TRBV11-2,once,CASKLAYEQYF,TGTGCCAGCAAATTAGCTTACGAGCAGTACTTC
TRBJ2-1,TRBD2,TRBV10-3,once,CAISTGLAGADEQFF,TGTGCCATCAGCACTGGACTAGCGGGAGCCGATGAGCAGTTCTTC
TRBJ1-2,NA,TRBV19,NA,CASSIGTPNYGYTF,TGTGCCAGTAGTATCGGGACACCTAACTATGGCTACACCTTC
TRBJ1-5,TRBD1,TRBV6-1,NA,CASSGPIRGRGKPQHF,TGTGCCAGCAGTGGACCGATCAGGGGGCGAGGCAAGCCCCAGCATTTT
TRBJ2-7,TRBD1,TRBV5-6,NA,CASRPGQGAGHEQYF,TGTGCCAGCAGACCTGGACAGGGGGCTGGTCACGAGCAGTACTTC
TRBJ2-1,TRBD2,TRBV24-1,NA,CATSDRRTSGSYEQFF,TGTGCCACCAGTGACCGCCGGACTAGCGGGAGCTATGAGCAGTTCTTC
TRBJ2-3,TRBD2,TRBV30,NA,CAWSEGLAVTDTQYF,TGTGCCTGGAGTGAAGGCCTAGCGGTGACAGATACGCAGTATTTT
TRBJ1-6,TRBD1,TRBV19,NA,CASSVGDRGTLPLHF,TGTGCCAGTTCTGTCGGGGACAGGGGAACTCTCCCCCTCCACTTT
TRBJ2-3,NA,TRBV30,NA,CAWSGRGAQYF,TGTGCCTGGAGTGGCAGGGGCGCGCAGTATTTT
TRBJ2-6,NA,TRBV9,NA,CASSAPAGDGANVLTF,TGTGCCAGCAGCGCCCCAGCAGGGGACGGGGCCAACGTCCTGACTTTC
TRBJ1-5,NA,TRBV5-5,NA,CASSSTGEKPQHF,TGTGCCAGCAGCTCGACCGGGGAAAAGCCCCAGCATTTT
TRBJ2-6,NA,TRBV5-1,once,CASSFGGAGANVLTF,TGCGCCAGCAGCTTCGGAGGCGCTGGGGCCAACGTCCTGACTTTC
TRBJ1-1,NA,TRBV18,NA,CASSPGQMNTEAFF,TGTGCCAGCTCACCTGGACAGATGAACACTGAAGCTTTCTTT
TRBJ2-3,NA,TRBV24-1,NA,CATSGWDTVTDTQYF,TGTGCCACCAGTGGCTGGGACACTGTCACAGATACGCAGTATTTT
TRBJ2-5,TRBD2,TRBV5-1,NA,CASTPGGRGPQETQYF,TGCGCCAGCACACCTGGGGGGAGGGGCCCCCAAGAGACCCAGTACTTC
TRBJ2-7,TRBD2,TRBV6-1,NA,CASSRSGYEQYF,TGTGCCAGCAGCCGTAGCGGGTACGAGCAGTACTTC
TRBJ2-5,NA,TRBV25-1,NA,CASSDSPDRIEETQYF,TGTGCCAGCAGTGATTCCCCCGACAGGATTGAGGAGACCCAGTACTTC
TRBJ2-7,TRBD1,TRBV5-1,NA,CASSIGTGGGDEQYF,TGCGCCAGCAGCATTGGGACAGGGGGTGGGGACGAGCAGTACTTC
TRBJ2-5,NA,TRBV5-4,NA,CASSLGGGKETQYF,TGTGCCAGCAGCTTGGGTGGAGGGAAAGAGACCCAGTACTTC
TRBJ2-5,TRBD1,TRBV15,NA,CATSGTGGQETQYF,TGTGCCACCAGCGGGACAGGGGGTCAAGAGACCCAGTACTTC
TRBJ1-2,TRBD1,TRBV7-3,NA,CASSATGSYGYTF,TGTGCCAGCAGCGCGACAGGGTCCTATGGCTACACCTTC
TRBJ1-2,TRBD1,TRBV6-5,NA,CASSPRTGRGYTF,TGTGCCAGCAGCCCCCGGACAGGGAGAGGCTACACCTTC
TRBJ2-7,NA,TRBV27,NA,CASSLSLGREQYF,TGTGCCAGCAGTTTATCGCTAGGGAGGGAGCAGTACTTC
TRBJ2-1,TRBD2,TRBV3-1/TRBV3-2,NA,CASSLSGGHFF,TGTGCCAGCAGCCTTAGCGGGGGGCACTTCTTC
TRBJ1-2,NA,TRBV2,NA,CASMNLQLLANYGYTF,TGTGCCAGCATGAATTTGCAGCTCCTAGCTAACTATGGCTACACCTTC
TRBJ2-7,TRBD1,TRBV7-9,NA,CASSLPGQGREQYF,TGTGCCAGCAGCTTACCTGGACAGGGCCGCGAGCAGTACTTC
TRBJ2-1,NA,TRBV27,NA,CASSLRLAGYNEQFF,TGTGCCAGCAGTCTCAGGCTAGCCGGCTACAATGAGCAGTTCTTC
TRBJ2-7,TRBD1,TRBV20-1,NA,CSASRDRGYEQYF,TGCAGTGCTAGTCGGGACAGGGGGTACGAGCAGTACTTC
TRBJ1-3,NA,TRBV5-1,NA,CASSWGGRTSGNTIYF,TGCGCCAGCAGCTGGGGGGGACGGACCTCTGGAAACACCATATATTTT
TRBJ2-3,TRBD2,TRBV29-1,NA,CSEVGTSGNCYTQYF,TGCAGCGAGGTCGGGACTAGCGGGAATTGCTATACGCAGTATTTT
TRBJ2-1,TRBD2,TRBV10-2,NA,CATLGDVGRGIGEQFF,TGCGCCACCCTAGGTGACGTAGGGAGGGGTATCGGTGAGCAGTTCTTC
TRBJ1-1,NA,TRBV5-6,NA,CASSRGVRADTEAFF,TGTGCCAGCAGCCGGGGGGTTAGAGCGGACACTGAAGCTTTCTTT
TRBJ1-2,TRBD1,TRBV30,NA,CAWISQGVAYGYTF,TGTGCCTGGATAAGTCAGGGGGTCGCGTATGGCTACACCTTC
TRBJ2-7,TRBD1,TRBV11-2,NA,CASSPRGRGRGYEQYF,TGTGCCAGCAGCCCCCGAGGCAGGGGGCGAGGATACGAGCAGTACTTC
TRBJ2-7,TRBD1,TRBV5-6,NA,CASRSDRGLQYF,TGTGCCAGCAGGTCCGACAGGGGGCTGCAGTACTTC
TRBJ2-7,TRBD2,TRBV19,NA,CASSLGLAGSYEQYF,TGTGCCAGTAGCCTCGGACTAGCGGGATCCTACGAGCAGTACTTC
TRBJ2-3,NA,TRBV9,NA,CASSVEVAGGTDTQYF,TGTGCCAGCAGCGTAGAAGTAGCCGGGGGCACAGATACGCAGTATTTT
TRBJ2-7,NA,TRBV7-9,NA,CASSPRFKGREYF,TGTGCCAGCAGCCCTCGGTTTAAGGGCAGGGAGTACTTC
TRBJ2-3,TRBD2,TRBV4-2,NA,CASSLGLGTDTQYF,TGTGCCAGCAGCCTCGGACTAGGCACAGATACGCAGTATTTT
TRBJ1-5,TRBD1,TRBV2,NA,CASRDRENQPQHF,TGTGCCAGCAGGGACAGGGAAAATCAGCCCCAGCATTTT
TRBJ1-2,NA,TRBV7-9,NA,CASSPPGDRYTF,TGTGCCAGCAGCCCCCCCGGTGATCGCTACACCTTC
TRBJ1-1,NA,TRBV5-6,NA,CASSLGKGAMNTEAFF,TGTGCCAGCAGCTTGGGGAAGGGAGCCATGAACACTGAAGCTTTCTTT
TRBJ2-1,TRBD2,TRBV5-1,NA,CASSPGGSSYNEQFF,TGCGCCAGCAGCCCGGGGGGGAGCTCCTACAATGAGCAGTTCTTC